Below are 27 T cell receptor beta chains sequenced from a single sample in a study of beta chain features in type 1 diabetes. Sequenced material consisted of expressed TCRB transcripts (all of the isolated RNA was reverse transcribed). Repertoires were generated with immunoSEQ multiplex PCR, while TCRdb's copy carries only in-frame clones and drops some. This table has 300,000 or so clones, around 7.6% appearing once. Input material: central memory CD4+ T cells from blood. These receptors were obtained from a woman under 30 in good health.

The J gene is TRBJ1-2, the V gene TRBV18; 7 nucleotides align to TRBD1. Germline trimming cut 0 bases from V and 7 bases from J; bases unmatched to any gene: 8. CDR3 length equals 15 residues. The germline V gene has CDR1 KGHSH and CDR2 LQKENI. The CDR3 sequence is CASSPPSTGYGGYTF. CDR3 coding DNA: TGTGCCAGCTCACCACCTTCGACAGGGTACGGTGGCTACACCTTC.

This clone was seen a few times. Other DNA sequences in the same sample also yield this CDR3. The chain carries TRBV23-1 and TRBJ2-5; D is perhaps TRBD2 (6 bases). TRBV23-1 is an ORF for which the function is uncertain. With 1 base removed from V and 1 base from J, the gap between germline ends came to 13 bases. The CDR3 is made up of 16 amino acids. The chain's CDR3 is CASSQLGRDFQETQYF. The CDR3 DNA reads TGCGCCAGCAGTCAATTGGGGCGGGACTTCCAAGAGACCCAGTACTTC.

CDR3 in DNA: TGTGCCAGCAGGCCCCCGTGGCTAGCGCCCTCCACCGGGGAGCTGTTTTTT. Its protein is CASRPPWLAPSTGELFF. The chain combines TRBV28 with TRBJ2-2, with D perhaps TRBD2 (6 bases). This CDR3 is 17 amino acids long. In germline, CDR1 is MDHEN, CDR2 SYDVKM. V was trimmed by 6 bases and J by 4 bases, leaving 21 bases between them.

The sample holds a few counts of this clone. The chain employs TRBV27 and TRBJ2-1, with a possible D match to TRBD2 (5 bases). V lost 2 bases, J lost 9 bases, and 14 bases lay in between. Germline CDR1 is MNHEY and CDR2 is SMNVEV (reference sequence). The CDR3 is made up of 14 amino acids. The CDR3 coding sequence is TGTGCCAGCAGTTTAATCGGGGTCCCACGTGAGCAGTTCTTC. Amino acids: CASSLIGVPREQFF.

This clone was detected only a few times. The rearrangement joins TRBV7-2 to TRBJ2-7; 8 nucleotides line up with TRBD1. The CDR3 extends over 13 amino acids. Germline-derived CDR1 and CDR2 are SGHTA and FQGNSA. The V segment lost 4 bases and the J segment 5 bases; nucleotides outside the gene matches: 4. This chain's CDR3 is CASSSRTGNEQYF. CDR3 nucleotides: TGTGCCAGCAGCTCTCGGACAGGGAACGAGCAGTACTTC.

This clone was observed a few times. The chain carries TRBV28 and TRBJ2-1; D may match TRBD1 or TRBD2 (5 bases each). The CDR3 has 14 residues. Deletions cut 7 bases from V and 4 bases from J, with 14 bases between. Germline CDR1 is MDHEN and CDR2 is SYDVKM. CDR3 in amino acids: CASTGGMGYNEQFF. Here the CDR3 DNA reads TGTGCCAGCACTGGGGGAATGGGTTACAATGAGCAGTTCTTC. Full variable domain (remainder filled in from reference TRBV28 and TRBJ2-1): DVKVTQSSRYLVKRTGEKVFLECVQDMDHENMFWYRQDPGLGLRLIYFSYDVKMKEKGDIPEGYSVSREKKERFSLILESASTNQTSMYLCASTGGMGYNEQFFGPGTRLTVL.

This clone has just one count. The chain employs TRBV4-3 and TRBJ2-7; D is possibly TRBD1 (6 bases). The CDR3 length is 15 residues. CDR1 and CDR2 from the germline V gene are LGHNA and YSLEER. V lost 0 bases and J lost 4, with 13 bases in between. CDR3 coding DNA: TGCGCCAGCAGCCAAGAGGTACAGGGCCCGTACGAGCAGTACTTC. It encodes CASSQEVQGPYEQYF.

This clone was found many times. V usage is TRBV18 and J usage is TRBJ2-5; D is undetermined. CDR1 is KGHSH, CDR2 LQKENI, per germline. The CDR3 is 12 amino acids. Trimming pared 2 bases from V and 5 bases from J, leaving 6 bases between. CDR3 bases: TGTGCCAGCTCACCAGTTTCTGAGACCCAGTACTTC. It specifies CASSPVSETQYF.

The chain has TRBV18 and TRBJ2-5; D gene uncertain. CDR1 and CDR2 from the germline V gene are KGHSH and LQKENI. This CDR3 contains 13 residues. Trimming took off 2 bases at V and 4 bases at J, with 8 bases between the two ends. The CDR3 loop is CASSPWNRETQYF. CDR3 coding DNA: TGTGCCAGCTCACCATGGAACCGAGAGACCCAGTACTTC. Combining the CDR3 with reference TRBV18 and TRBJ2-5 gives the whole variable domain NAGVMQNPRHLVRRRGQEARLRCSPMKGHSHVYWYRQLPEEGLKFMVYLQKENIIDESGMPKERFSAEFPKEGPSILRIQQVVRGDSAAYFCASSPWNRETQYFGPGTRLLVL.

The chain has TRBV18 and TRBJ2-7; no definite D call. CDR3 length: 14 amino acids. Germline CDR1 is KGHSH and CDR2 is LQKENI. Trimming shortened V by 2 bases and J by 4 bases, and 12 bases separated the two germline ends. The CDR3 nucleotides are TGTGCCAGCTCACCAGATCGACAACGGTACGAGCAGTACTTC. As protein: CASSPDRQRYEQYF.

This clone showed up many times. This rearrangement joins TRBV25-1 to TRBJ1-4; a possible D gene is TRBD1 (6 bases). The CDR3 runs to 13 residues. The V end was cut by 5 bases, the J end by 5 bases, with 9 bases between. Germline V gives CDR1 MGHDK, CDR2 SYGVNS. The CDR3 sequence is CASSRQENEKLFF. The CDR3 DNA sequence: TGTGCCAGCAGTCGACAGGAGAATGAAAAACTGTTTTTT.

The V and J genes are TRBV7-9 and TRBJ2-5, with D perhaps TRBD1 (6 bases). Germline CDR1 is SEHNR and CDR2 is FQNEAQ (reference sequence). V gave up 5 bases and J gave up 3 bases, with 25 bases separating them. CDR3 length: 18 residues. The CDR3 nucleotides read TGTGCCAGCAGCGCCCGGGACAAAGCCCGCTTGTTGAAAGAGACCCAGTACTTC. This encodes CASSARDKARLLKETQYF.

This clone appeared a few times. Germline is not matched at one junction end, which may reflect a read error. The CDR3 region is CASCLLTGDGYGYTF. Here the CDR3 DNA reads TGTGCCAGCTGCTTGCTGACAGGGGATGGCTATGGCTACACCTTC. The rearrangement uses TRBV7-2 and TRBJ1-2, with TRBD1 matching over 8 bases. Germline CDR1 SGHTA, CDR2 FQGNSA. CDR3 length: 15 amino acids.

This clone has a handful of counts. The V and J genes are TRBV6-6 and TRBJ1-2; D may be TRBD1 (6 bases). CDR1 is MNHNY, CDR2 SVGAGI, per germline (reference sequence). CDR3 length: 15 amino acids. Trimming cost V 7 bases and J 0 bases, with 15 bases left between them. The CDR3 reads CASTQQGKANYGYTF. The CDR3 DNA follows: TGTGCCAGCACTCAACAGGGTAAAGCTAACTATGGCTACACCTTC.

V gene TRBV19 combines with J gene TRBJ1-2, with TRBD1 identical over 8 bases. This CDR3 contains 14 residues. The V and J ends lost 3 bases and 3 bases, in that order; junction bases with no gene match: 3. Germline CDR1 LNHDA, CDR2 SQIVND (reference sequence). The CDR3: CASSIPGQDYGYTF. CDR3 sequence (DNA): TGTGCCAGTAGTATCCCGGGACAGGACTATGGCTACACCTTC. The full variable domain, completed using reference TRBV19 and TRBJ1-2, is DGGITQSPKYLFRKEGQNVTLSCEQNLNHDAMYWYRQDPGQGLRLIYYSQIVNDFQKGDIAEGYSVSREKKESFPLTVTSAQKNPTAFYLCASSIPGQDYGYTFGSGTRLTVV.

The rearrangement links TRBV11-2 to TRBJ2-5; a weak D match, TRBD2 (5 bases). The CDR3 sequence is 13 residues long. V shed 7 bases and J shed 1 base, with 10 bases lying between them. Germline lookup yields CDR1 SGHAT and CDR2 FQNNGV. DNA for the CDR3: TGTGCCAGCACCCGAGGGTCCCAAGAGACCCAGTACTTC. Amino acid sequence: CASTRGSQETQYF.

This clone was seen only a few times. One end of the junction does not line up with germline, which may come from a read error. This chain joins TRBV18 and TRBJ2-1, with TRBD2 matching over 11 bases. From germline, CDR1 is KGHSH and CDR2 LQKENI. This CDR3 is built from 14 residues. The CDR3: CASSRGLADNEQFF. CDR3 in DNA: TGTGCCAGCTCAAGGGGACTAGCGGACAACGAGCAGTTCTTC. The full variable domain, in which reference TRBV18 and TRBJ2-1 provide the parts outside the CDR3, is NAGVMQNPRHLVRRRGQEARLRCSPMKGHSHVYWYRQLPEEGLKFMVYLQKENIIDESGMPKERFSAEFPKEGPSILRIQQVVRGDSAAYFCASSRGLADNEQFFGPGTRLTVL.

This clone was detected only a few times. The V call is TRBV4-2, the J call TRBJ2-1, with 13 bases identical to TRBD2. The CDR3 has 20 residues. With 4 bases clipped from V and 2 bases from J, the junction kept 14 bases outside the gene matches. Germline V CDR1 and CDR2: LGHNA, YNFKEQ. Here the CDR3 reads CASSLRGTSGKRGTYNEQFF. The CDR3 DNA follows: TGTGCCAGCAGCCTCCGCGGGACTAGCGGGAAGCGGGGTACCTACAATGAGCAGTTCTTC.

This rearrangement joins TRBV5-6 to TRBJ1-2; D is possibly TRBD1 (5 bases). V lost 2 bases to trimming and J lost 7 bases, with 6 bases between them. Per the germline V gene, CDR1 is SGHDT and CDR2 is YYEEEE. The CDR3 extends over 11 amino acids. The CDR3 bases are TGTGCCAGCAGCTTCGACAGTGGCTACACCTTC. Protein product: CASSFDSGYTF.

V usage is TRBV28 and J usage is TRBJ2-1; perhaps D is TRBD1 or TRBD2 (6 bases each). Trimming took 3 bases from V and 6 from J, leaving 15 bases between them. This CDR3 has 15 residues. Germline CDR1 and CDR2: MDHEN and SYDVKM. The CDR3 DNA reads as TGTGCCAGCAGTTTGTGGGGGGCAGGTGTCAATGAGCAGTTCTTC. Its protein product is CASSLWGAGVNEQFF.

V and J are TRBV4-2 and TRBJ1-4; D is unresolved. The length of the CDR3 is 13 residues. Trimming stripped 1 base from V and 6 bases from J, with 6 bases between. Germline CDR1 reads LGHNA; CDR2 reads YNFKEQ. CDR3 in DNA: TGTGCCAGCAGCCAAGCAACACATGAAAAACTGTTTTTT. It specifies CASSQATHEKLFF.

A few counts support this clone. The rearrangement joins TRBV11-2 to TRBJ1-1; no reliable D call. There are 13 residues in the CDR3. Germline V gene data show CDR1 as SGHAT and CDR2 as FQNNGV. V shed 2 bases and J shed 5 bases, with 9 bases lying between them. The CDR3 loop reads CASSLNAMTEAFF. Written as DNA, the CDR3 is TGTGCCAGCAGCTTAAACGCAATGACTGAAGCTTTCTTT.

This clone was seen a few times. CDR3: CASSQGRWSSYEQYF. The CDR3 DNA reads TGCGCCAGCAGCCAAGGCCGATGGAGCTCCTACGAGCAGTACTTC. This chain uses TRBV4-3 with TRBJ2-7; D not certain. Per the germline V gene, CDR1 is LGHNA and CDR2 is YSLEER. Trimming cost V 1 base and J 0 bases, with 10 bases left between them. CDR3 size: 15 residues.

This clone has at least ten counts. The J gene is TRBJ2-3, the V gene TRBV6-6; possible D gene TRBD2, 5 bases. Deletions cut 8 bases from V and 0 bases from J, with 6 bases between. Germline values: CDR1 MNHNY, CDR2 SVGAGI (reference sequence). The CDR3 totals 12 residues. The CDR3, as DNA: TGTGCCAGCTGCGGGAGCACAGATACGCAGTATTTT. Translated, it gives CASCGSTDTQYF.

V and J are TRBV29-1 and TRBJ2-5; D not resolved. Trimming stripped 1 base from V and 5 bases from J, with 14 bases between. CDR1 SQVTM and CDR2 ANQGSEA come from the germline V gene. This CDR3 is 14 amino acids long. The CDR3 DNA reads TGCAGCGTTGAAGTTTCGGCCCGGCGGGAGACCCAGTACTTC. Residues: CSVEVSARRETQYF.

This clone was counted between two and nine times. This chain connects TRBV28 to TRBJ2-5, with 12 bases lining up with TRBD1. The CDR3 has 15 amino acids. Trimming took 5 bases from V and 5 from J; bases not matched to a gene: 6. Germline CDR1 is MDHEN and CDR2 is SYDVKM. CDR3 bases: TGTGCCAGCAGTGGCGGGACAGGGGGCTTCGAGACCCAGTACTTC. It is translated as CASSGGTGGFETQYF.

The chain carries TRBV6-1 and TRBJ2-7, with 7 positions matching TRBD2. V was clipped by 6 bases and J by 2 bases; unmatched bases: 1. CDR1 and CDR2 from the germline V gene are MNHNS and SASEGT. The CDR3 extends over 12 amino acids. CDR3 sequence: CASRAGAYEQYF. The DNA for the CDR3 is TGTGCCAGCAGGGCGGGAGCCTACGAGCAGTACTTC.